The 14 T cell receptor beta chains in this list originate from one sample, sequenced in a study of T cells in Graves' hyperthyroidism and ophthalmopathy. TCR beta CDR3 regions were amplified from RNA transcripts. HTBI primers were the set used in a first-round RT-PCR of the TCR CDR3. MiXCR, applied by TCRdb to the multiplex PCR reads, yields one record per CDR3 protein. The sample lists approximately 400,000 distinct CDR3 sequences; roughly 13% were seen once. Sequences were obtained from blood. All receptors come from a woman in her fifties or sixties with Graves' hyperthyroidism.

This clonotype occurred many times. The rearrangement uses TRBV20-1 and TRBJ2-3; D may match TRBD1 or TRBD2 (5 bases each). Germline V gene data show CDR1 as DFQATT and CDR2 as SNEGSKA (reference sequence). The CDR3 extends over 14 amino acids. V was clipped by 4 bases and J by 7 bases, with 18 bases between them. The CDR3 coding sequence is TGCAGTGCTAAGCCCGGGACGGTCGTTAATACGCAGTATTTT. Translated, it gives CSAKPGTVVNTQYF.

This chain's CDR3 is CSVEDLWTGRDGYTF. The DNA for the CDR3 is TGCAGCGTTGAAGATCTCTGGACAGGGAGGGATGGCTACACCTTC. The V and J genes are TRBV29-1 and TRBJ1-2; 8 bases map to TRBD1. Trimming took 0 bases from V and 6 from J; bases not matched to a gene: 9. This CDR3 contains 15 residues. Germline CDR1 reads SQVTM; CDR2 reads ANQGSEA.

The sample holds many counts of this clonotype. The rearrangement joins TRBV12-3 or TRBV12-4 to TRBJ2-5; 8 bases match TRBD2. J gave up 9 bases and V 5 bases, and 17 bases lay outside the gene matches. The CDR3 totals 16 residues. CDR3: CASSPWSGSGPEAQYF. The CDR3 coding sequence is TGTGCCAGCAGTCCTTGGAGCGGGAGTGGGCCCGAGGCCCAGTACTTC.

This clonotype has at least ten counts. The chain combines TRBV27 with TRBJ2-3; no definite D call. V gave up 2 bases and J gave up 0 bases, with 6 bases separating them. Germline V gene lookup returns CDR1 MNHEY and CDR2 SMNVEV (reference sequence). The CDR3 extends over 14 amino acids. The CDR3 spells CASSLADSTDTQYF. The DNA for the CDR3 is TGTGCCAGCAGTTTAGCGGACAGCACAGATACGCAGTATTTT.

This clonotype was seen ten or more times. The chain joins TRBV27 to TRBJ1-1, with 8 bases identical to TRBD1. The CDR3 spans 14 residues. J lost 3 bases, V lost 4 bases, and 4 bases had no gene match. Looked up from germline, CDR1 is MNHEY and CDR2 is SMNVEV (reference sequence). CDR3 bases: TGTGCCAGCAGTTCCCAGACAGGGGACACTGAAGCTTTCTTT. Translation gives CASSSQTGDTEAFF.

The CDR3 is CASSPSMAGTTDTQYF. Written as DNA, the CDR3 is TGTGCCAGCAGTCCTTCTATGGCAGGGACCACAGATACGCAGTATTTT. The rearrangement links TRBV6-6 to TRBJ2-3, with D possibly being TRBD1 or TRBD2 (5 bases each). The ends were cut back, 5 bases at V and 2 bases at J, with 17 bases in the middle. Germline CDR1 reads MNHNY; CDR2 reads SVGAGI (reference sequence). This CDR3 comprises 16 residues.

As DNA, the CDR3 is TGTGCCAGCAGATCCGGGGGGACAGGGTTTTACGAGCAGTACTTC. Protein product: CASRSGGTGFYEQYF. V and J are TRBV7-9 and TRBJ2-7; 9 bases line up with TRBD1. Unmatched junction bases numbered 10, after V lost 6 bases and J lost 4 bases. Per the germline V gene, CDR1 is SEHNR and CDR2 is FQNEAQ (reference sequence). The CDR3 runs to 15 residues.

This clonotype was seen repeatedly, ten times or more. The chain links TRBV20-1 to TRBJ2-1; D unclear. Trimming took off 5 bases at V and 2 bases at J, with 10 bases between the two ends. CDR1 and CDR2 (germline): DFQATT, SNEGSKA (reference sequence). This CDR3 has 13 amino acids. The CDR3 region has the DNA TGCAGTGCTTTAGTCATAACCTACAATGAGCAGTTCTTC. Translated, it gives CSALVITYNEQFF.

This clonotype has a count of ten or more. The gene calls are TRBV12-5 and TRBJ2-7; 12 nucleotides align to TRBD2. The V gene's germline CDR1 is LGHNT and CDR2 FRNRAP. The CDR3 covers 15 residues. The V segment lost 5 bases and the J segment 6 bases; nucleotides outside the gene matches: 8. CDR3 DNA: TGTGCTAGTGGTCCCCCCGGACTAGCGGGACGCGAGCAGTACTTC. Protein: CASGPPGLAGREQYF.

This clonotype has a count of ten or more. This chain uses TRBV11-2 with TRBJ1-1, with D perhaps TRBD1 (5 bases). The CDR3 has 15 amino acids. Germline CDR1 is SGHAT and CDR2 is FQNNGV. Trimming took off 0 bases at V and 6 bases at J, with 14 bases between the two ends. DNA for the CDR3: TGTGCCAGCAGCTTAGACAGGGATCTTGGGCCTGAAGCTTTCTTT. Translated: CASSLDRDLGPEAFF.

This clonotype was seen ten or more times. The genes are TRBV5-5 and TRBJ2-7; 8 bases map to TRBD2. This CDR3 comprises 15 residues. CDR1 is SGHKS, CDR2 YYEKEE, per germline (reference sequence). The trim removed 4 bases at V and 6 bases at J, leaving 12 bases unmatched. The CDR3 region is CASSPGGTDPVEQYF. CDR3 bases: TGTGCCAGCAGCCCGGGAGGGACGGACCCTGTCGAGCAGTACTTC. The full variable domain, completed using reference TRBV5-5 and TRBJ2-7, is DAGVTQSPTHLIKTRGQQVTLRCSPISGHKSVSWYQQVLGQGPQFIFQYYEKEERGRGNFPDRFSARQFPNYSSELNVNALLLGDSALYLCASSPGGTDPVEQYFGPGTRLTVT.

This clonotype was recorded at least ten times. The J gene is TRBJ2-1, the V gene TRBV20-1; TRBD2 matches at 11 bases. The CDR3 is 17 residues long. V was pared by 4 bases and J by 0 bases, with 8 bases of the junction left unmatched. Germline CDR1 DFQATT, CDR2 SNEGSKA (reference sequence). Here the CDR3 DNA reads TGCAGTGCTATGTCGCTAGCGGGAGGCCACTCCTACAATGAGCAGTTCTTC. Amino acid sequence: CSAMSLAGGHSYNEQFF.

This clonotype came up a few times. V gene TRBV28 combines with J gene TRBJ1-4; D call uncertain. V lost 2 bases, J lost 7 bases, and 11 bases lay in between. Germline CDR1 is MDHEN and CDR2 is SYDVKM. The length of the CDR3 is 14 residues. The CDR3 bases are TGTGCCAGCAGTTTAACTTACGTCGGTGAAAAACTGTTTTTT. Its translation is CASSLTYVGEKLFF.

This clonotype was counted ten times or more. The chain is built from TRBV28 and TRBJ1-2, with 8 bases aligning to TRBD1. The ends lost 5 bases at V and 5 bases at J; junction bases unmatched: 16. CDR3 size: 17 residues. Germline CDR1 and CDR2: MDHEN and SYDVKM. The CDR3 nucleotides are TGTGCCAGCAGTAGATCGACTGGACAGGGCGTGGGTTATGGCTACACCTTC. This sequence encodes CASSRSTGQGVGYGYTF.